The sequence of this T cell receptor beta chain was determined in a study of blood T cell repertoires in COVID-19. In the study overall: Samples taken during acute and convalescent COVID-19 were collected in the United States, Italy and Spain.

Original processing notes: Quantification of nucleated cells was approximated via reference gene primer amplification. Sequencing was performed with immunoSEQ multiplex PCR; in TCRdb, only in-frame clones are kept and a portion is missing. The V and J calls and clone size were taken over from that table, and D and trimming were inferred from the DNA. The sample lists more than 150,000 clones, roughly 79% seen once, with 9.5% to 15% in the top ten. The Seattle patients joined while their infection was active and were tracked longitudinally afterward. V lost 0 bases and J lost 5; bases outside the gene matches: 4. CDR1 and CDR2 (germline): LNHNV, YYDKDF (reference sequence). This CDR3 spans 15 amino acids.

The sample comprised peripheral blood. The sequence derives from a woman older than 75 with COVID-19, enrolled during active disease. The gene calls are TRBV15 and TRBJ1-2, with 9 positions matching TRBD1. The CDR3 reads CATSRDRDREYGYTF. The CDR3 DNA follows: TGTGCCACCAGCAGAGATCGGGACAGGGAGTATGGCTACACCTTC.